This entry features one T cell receptor (beta chain) sequence. This sample is part of a study of blood T cell repertoires in COVID-19. Study as a whole: Acute-phase and convalescent COVID-19 samples originated in the United States, Italy and Spain. T cells, B-cell-depleted T cells, or PBMCs provided the cDNA or gDNA that served as material.

CDR1 SGHNT and CDR2 YENEEA come from the germline V gene. Trimming stripped 8 bases from V and 0 bases from J, with 8 bases between. The CDR3 is 13 amino acids. Original methodology: By means of reference gene primer amplification, nucleated cell counts were estimated. Produced via immunoSEQ multiplex PCR; TCRdb's table is partial and in-frame only. V and J calls and clone size are copied from that table; D and trimming were computed from the DNA. The sample lists almost 200,000 clones, about nine tenths occurring once. Sequenced sample: peripheral blood. The receptor's source is a woman in her 70s with acute or convalescent COVID-19. V is TRBV11-3 and J is TRBJ1-3, with D unclear. The CDR3 nucleotides read TGTGCCAGCGTTTCGGGCTCTGGAAACACCATATATTTT. This codes for CASVSGSGNTIYF.